The 10 T cell receptor beta chains below all came from one sample that was sequenced in a study of identifying expanded T cells in peripheral blood. This table comes from immunoSEQ multiplex PCR, and its TCRdb copy is limited to in-frame clones, with some not included. Altogether about 94,000 clones are present, approximately 86% being singletons, with the ten largest covering around 6%. The material sequenced was blood. Source of these receptors: a person aged 18 to 75 in good health.

This chain joins TRBV6-1 and TRBJ2-7; 10 positions match TRBD2. The CDR3 extends over 16 amino acids. CDR1 is MNHNS and CDR2 is SASEGT in the germline V gene. J lost 2 bases, V lost 4 bases, and 8 bases had no gene match. The CDR3 bases are TGTGCCAGCAGTGGGGCTAGCGGGGGCTCCCCCTACGAGCAGTACTTC. It translates to CASSGASGGSPYEQYF.

The V call is TRBV5-4, the J call TRBJ2-3; D perhaps matches TRBD1 (6 bases). V lost 4 bases, J lost 5 bases, and 23 bases lay in between. The CDR3 consists of 17 residues. Germline lookup yields CDR1 SGHNT and CDR2 YYREEE (reference sequence). CDR3 sequence: CASSRGATGRRGDTQYF. DNA for the CDR3: TGTGCCAGCAGCCGAGGAGCCACAGGGAGAAGGGGAGATACGCAGTATTTT.

This clone was observed a handful of times. This chain connects TRBV30 to TRBJ1-2; D is ambiguous. Germline CDR1 and CDR2: GTSNPN and SVGIG (reference sequence). Trimming removed 2 bases from V and 8 bases from J, with 9 bases in between. This CDR3 is built from 11 residues. The CDR3 nucleotides read TGTGCCTGGAGTACCAGCGGGGGCTACACCTTC. Translated, it gives CAWSTSGGYTF.

CDR3 residues: CASNGGHKNIQYF. The CDR3 DNA reads TGTGCCAGCAATGGGGGACACAAAAACATTCAGTACTTC. V is TRBV2 and J is TRBJ2-4; the D gene is possibly TRBD1 (6 bases). Germline-derived CDR1 and CDR2 are SNHLY and FYNNEI. The CDR3 consists of 13 residues. V was cut by 7 bases and J by 3 bases, with 10 bases left in between.

The rearrangement uses TRBV2 and TRBJ2-3; 11 nucleotides align to TRBD2. CDR3 length: 16 residues. The germline V gene has CDR1 SNHLY and CDR2 FYNNEI. Losses at the gene ends were 4 bases for V and 6 bases for J; bases not matched to a gene: 9. The CDR3 sequence: CASSARLAGTGDTQYF. The CDR3 nucleotides are TGTGCCAGCAGTGCAAGACTAGCGGGGACAGGGGATACGCAGTATTTT.

The gene calls are TRBV6-5 and TRBJ1-2, with a tentative D call TRBD1 (5 bases). The germline gives CDR1 MNHEY, CDR2 SVGAGI. This CDR3 is 12 amino acids long. V was pared by 4 bases and J by 7 bases, with 10 bases between. CDR3 bases: TGTGCCAGCAGTTCAGGGTACGGTGGCTACACCTTC. Protein sequence: CASSSGYGGYTF.

The rearrangement links TRBV30 to TRBJ2-2, with a possible D match to TRBD1 (6 bases). This CDR3 comprises 14 residues. V lost 4 bases, J lost 0 bases, and 9 bases lay in between. CDR1 and CDR2 from the germline V gene are GTSNPN and SVGIG (reference sequence). Here the CDR3 DNA reads TGTGCCTGGAAGGGGGAAACGAACACCGGGGAGCTGTTTTTT. This gives the protein CAWKGETNTGELFF.

V and J are TRBV7-2 and TRBJ2-3, with 8 bases identical to TRBD1. The CDR3 is 18 amino acids. V was clipped by 2 bases and J by 2 bases; unmatched bases: 12. Per the germline V gene, CDR1 is SGHTA and CDR2 is FQGNSA. CDR3 loop: CASSLLRGTGWNTDTQYF. CDR3 DNA: TGTGCCAGCAGCTTACTTCGGGGGACAGGATGGAACACAGATACGCAGTATTTT.

The chain recombines TRBV6-1 with TRBJ2-7; possibly TRBD1 for D (6 bases). The CDR3 consists of 14 residues. Germline values: CDR1 MNHNS, CDR2 SASEGT. Trimming cost V 5 bases and J 0 bases, with 11 bases left between them. This CDR3 is CASSRDTASYEQYF. Here the CDR3 DNA reads TGTGCCAGCAGTAGGGACACCGCCTCCTACGAGCAGTACTTC.

This clone was detected a few times. This rearrangement joins TRBV5-4 to TRBJ2-1; D is possibly TRBD1 or TRBD2 (5 bases each). The germline gives CDR1 SGHNT, CDR2 YYREEE (reference sequence). The CDR3 consists of 13 residues. Trimming pared 3 bases from V and 8 bases from J, leaving 12 bases between. In DNA form, the CDR3 reads TGTGCCAGCAGCTCGGGACGGGTCGATGAGCAGTTCTTC. Protein sequence: CASSSGRVDEQFF.